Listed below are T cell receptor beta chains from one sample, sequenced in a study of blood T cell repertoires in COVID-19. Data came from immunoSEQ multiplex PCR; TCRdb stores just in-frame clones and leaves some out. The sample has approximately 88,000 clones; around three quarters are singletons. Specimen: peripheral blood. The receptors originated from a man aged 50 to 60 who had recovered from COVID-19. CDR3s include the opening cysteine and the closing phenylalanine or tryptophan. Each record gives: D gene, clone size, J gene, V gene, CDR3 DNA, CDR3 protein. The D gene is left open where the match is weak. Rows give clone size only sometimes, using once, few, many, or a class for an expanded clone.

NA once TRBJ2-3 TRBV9 TGTGCCAGCAGCGTAGCTCAGAGGGCCGATACGCAGTATTTT CASSVAQRADTQYF
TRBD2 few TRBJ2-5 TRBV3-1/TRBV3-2 TGTGCCAGCAGCCGAGGACTAGTTGGGGGGGAGACCCAGTACTTC CASSRGLVGGETQYF
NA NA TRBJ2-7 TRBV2 TGTGCCAGCAGTGGAGAGGCAGGGCCGTACGAGCAGTACTTC CASSGEAGPYEQYF
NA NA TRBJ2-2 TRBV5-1 TGCGCCAGCAGCTTGCTTTCTTGGGAGCTGTTTTTT CASSLLSWELFF
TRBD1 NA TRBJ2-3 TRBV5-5 TGTGCCAGCAGCCAGCCCGGGACAGGGGCAAATACGCAGTATTTT CASSQPGTGANTQYF
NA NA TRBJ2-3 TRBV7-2 TGTGCCAGCAGCTTAGGTGGTCTAATGAGCACAGATACGCAGTATTTT CASSLGGLMSTDTQYF
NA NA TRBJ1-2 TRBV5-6 TGTGCCAGCAGCTCCAACGCGCTACATGGCTACACCTTC CASSSNALHGYTF
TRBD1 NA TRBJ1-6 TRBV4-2 TGTGCCAGCAGCCGCGGGACAGGGGGCGATTCACCCCTCCACTTT CASSRGTGGDSPLHF
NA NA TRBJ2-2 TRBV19 TGTGCCAGTAGTAGGGGGGACAGATACACCGGGGAGCTGTTTTTT CASSRGDRYTGELFF
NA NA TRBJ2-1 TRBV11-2 TGTGCCAGCAGCTACGTGGCTCGATACAATGAGCAGTTCTTC CASSYVARYNEQFF
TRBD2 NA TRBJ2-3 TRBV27 TGTGCCAGCACCGTTAGCGGGAGGGCCCAGGCGCAGTATTTT CASTVSGRAQAQYF
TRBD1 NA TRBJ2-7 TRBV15 TGTGCCACCAGCAGAGATCTTGACAGGGGGCGCAACGAGCAGTACTTC CATSRDLDRGRNEQYF
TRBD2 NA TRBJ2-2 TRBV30 TGTGCCTGGAGTGTTACCGGGACTAGGGCCGGGGAGCTGTTTTTT CAWSVTGTRAGELFF
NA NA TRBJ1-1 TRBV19 TGTGCCAGTAGGGGGCGGGAGCAAGGGAGAATAACTGAAGCTTTCTTT CASRGREQGRITEAFF
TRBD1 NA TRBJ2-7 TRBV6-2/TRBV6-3 TGTGCCAGCAGTTCCCGGGACAGGGGGTACGAGCAGTACTTC CASSSRDRGYEQYF
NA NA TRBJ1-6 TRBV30 TGTGCCTGGACGGCAGGGGTCAGGAATTCACCCCTCCACTTT CAWTAGVRNSPLHF
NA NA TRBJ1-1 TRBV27 TGTGCCAGCAGTCCCGATCTTGACAGCTCTGAAGCTTTCTTT CASSPDLDSSEAFF
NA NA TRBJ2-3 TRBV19 TGTGCCAGTAGTACCCTCACAGATACGCAGTATTTT CASSTLTDTQYF
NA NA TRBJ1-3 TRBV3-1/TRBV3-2 TGTGCCAGCAGCCAAGAACGGGTCTCTGGAAACACCATATATTTT CASSQERVSGNTIYF
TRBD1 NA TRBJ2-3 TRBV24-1 TGTGCCACCAGTGCCAAGGGACAGGGGCTCAGAGATACGCAGTATTTT CATSAKGQGLRDTQYF
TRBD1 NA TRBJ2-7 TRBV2 TGTGCCAGCAGCGACACGGGACAGAACTACGAGCAGTACTTC CASSDTGQNYEQYF
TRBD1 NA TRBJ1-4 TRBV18 TGTGCCAGCTCACCATGGACAGGAAAAGAAAAACTGTTTTTT CASSPWTGKEKLFF
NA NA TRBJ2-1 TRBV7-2 TGTGCCAGCAGCTTACCCCTGGGTAGCGGCAATGAGCAGTTCTTC CASSLPLGSGNEQFF
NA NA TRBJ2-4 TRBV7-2 TGTGCCAGCAGCTTAGGAATCGACCCGGGGAGGAACATTCAGTACTTC CASSLGIDPGRNIQYF
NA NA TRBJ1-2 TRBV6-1 TGTGCCAGCAGTGAGGACTTTAACTATGGCTACACCTTC CASSEDFNYGYTF
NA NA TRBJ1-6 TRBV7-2 TGTGCCAGCAGCTTAGGACTTGATAATTCACCCCTCCACTTT CASSLGLDNSPLHF
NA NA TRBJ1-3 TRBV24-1 TGTGCCACCAGTGTAATAACAGGGATCTCTGGAAACACCATATATTTT CATSVITGISGNTIYF
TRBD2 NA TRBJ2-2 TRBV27 TGTGCCAGCAGTTCGCCTCTAGCGGGGGGGGTCTTCGGGGAGCTGTTTTTT CASSSPLAGGVFGELFF
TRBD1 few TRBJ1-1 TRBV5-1 TGCGCCAGCAGCTCTACCGCAGGGGGCCTAACTGAAGCTTTCTTT CASSSTAGGLTEAFF
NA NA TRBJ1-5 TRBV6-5 TGTGCCAGCAGCCGCGATTCGGCGGGCAATCAGCCCCAGCATTTT CASSRDSAGNQPQHF
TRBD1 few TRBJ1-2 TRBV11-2 TGTGCCAGCAGCCCCGGGACAGGGTCTTCCCACTATGGCTACACCTTC CASSPGTGSSHYGYTF
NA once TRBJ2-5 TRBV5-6 TGTGCCAGCAGCTTTGGGCAGGGAGGAGAGACCCAGTACTTC CASSFGQGGETQYF
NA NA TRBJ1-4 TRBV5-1 TGCGCCAGCAGCAGCGCATCCGGGACATCAGGGAAGGAACTGTTTTTT CASSSASGTSGKELFF
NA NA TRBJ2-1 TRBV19 TGTGCCAGTGGACAGTACAATGAGCAGTTCTTC CASGQYNEQFF
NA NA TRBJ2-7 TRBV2 TGTGCCAGCAGGGAGAACGTGGGCGAGCAGTACTTC CASRENVGEQYF
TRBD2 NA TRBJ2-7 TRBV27 TGTGCCACCCCAAACGTTCTAGCGGGAGGCTCCTACGAGCAGTACTTC CATPNVLAGGSYEQYF
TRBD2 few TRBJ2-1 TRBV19 TGTGCCAGTAGTATAGGTAGCGGGGGCAGCGATGAGCAGTTCTTC CASSIGSGGSDEQFF
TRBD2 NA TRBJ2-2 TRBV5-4 TGTGCCAGCAGCTTTGTAAGGATTAGAGCGGGGGATACCGGGGAGCTGTTTTTT CASSFVRIRAGDTGELFF
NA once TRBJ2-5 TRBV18 TGTGCCAGCTCACCAGGAGACTTTGAGACCCAGTACTTC CASSPGDFETQYF
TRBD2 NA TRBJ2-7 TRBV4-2 TGTGCCAGCAGCCAAGATCCTCGGTCTAGCGGGAGCCACGAGCAGTACTTC CASSQDPRSSGSHEQYF
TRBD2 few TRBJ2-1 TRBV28 TGTGCCAGCACGACCCGACTAGCGGCAAACAATGAGCAGTTCTTC CASTTRLAANNEQFF
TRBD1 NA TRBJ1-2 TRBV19 TGTGCCAGTAGTATAGGGGACAGAAGCGGCTACACCTTC CASSIGDRSGYTF
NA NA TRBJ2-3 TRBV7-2 TGTGCCAGCAGCTTACTACGGGGGATCAACACAGATACGCAGTATTTT CASSLLRGINTDTQYF
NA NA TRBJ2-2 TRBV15 TGTGCCACCAGCAAAAACAGGGTTACCGGGGAGCTGTTTTTT CATSKNRVTGELFF
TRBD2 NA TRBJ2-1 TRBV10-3 TGTGCCATCTCCACCTTAGCGGGAGGGTCCTCCTACAATGAGCAGTTCTTC CAISTLAGGSSYNEQFF
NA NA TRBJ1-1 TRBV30 TGTGCCTGGTCGACTGGAATGAACACTGAAGCTTTCTTT CAWSTGMNTEAFF